Sequencing of this T cell receptor (beta chain) was carried out in a study of T cells in Graves' hyperthyroidism and ophthalmopathy. CDR1 is DFQATT, CDR2 SNEGSKA, per germline (reference sequence). V lost 3 bases, J lost 9 bases, and 26 bases lay in between. CDR3 length: 16 residues. TCR beta CDR3 regions were amplified from RNA transcripts. During a first-round RT-PCR of the TCR CDR3, the HTBI primer set was used. From the multiplex PCR reads, TCRdb called clonotypes with MiXCR, one entry per CDR3 protein. Found here are over 700,000 distinct CDR3 sequences, 18% of them singletons; the top ten hold about a sixth. The table lists this clonotype with many counts.

The sample comprised blood. The rearrangement uses TRBV20-1 and TRBJ1-2, with TRBD1 as a possible D gene (6 bases). The sequence was obtained from a woman between 50 and 59 years old with Graves' hyperthyroidism that later progressed to Graves' ophthalmopathy. CDR3 nucleotide sequence: TGCAGTGCTAGGGGCAGGGGAATCCGGTCCCCTATGAGCTACACCTTC. Amino acid sequence: CSARGRGIRSPMSYTF.